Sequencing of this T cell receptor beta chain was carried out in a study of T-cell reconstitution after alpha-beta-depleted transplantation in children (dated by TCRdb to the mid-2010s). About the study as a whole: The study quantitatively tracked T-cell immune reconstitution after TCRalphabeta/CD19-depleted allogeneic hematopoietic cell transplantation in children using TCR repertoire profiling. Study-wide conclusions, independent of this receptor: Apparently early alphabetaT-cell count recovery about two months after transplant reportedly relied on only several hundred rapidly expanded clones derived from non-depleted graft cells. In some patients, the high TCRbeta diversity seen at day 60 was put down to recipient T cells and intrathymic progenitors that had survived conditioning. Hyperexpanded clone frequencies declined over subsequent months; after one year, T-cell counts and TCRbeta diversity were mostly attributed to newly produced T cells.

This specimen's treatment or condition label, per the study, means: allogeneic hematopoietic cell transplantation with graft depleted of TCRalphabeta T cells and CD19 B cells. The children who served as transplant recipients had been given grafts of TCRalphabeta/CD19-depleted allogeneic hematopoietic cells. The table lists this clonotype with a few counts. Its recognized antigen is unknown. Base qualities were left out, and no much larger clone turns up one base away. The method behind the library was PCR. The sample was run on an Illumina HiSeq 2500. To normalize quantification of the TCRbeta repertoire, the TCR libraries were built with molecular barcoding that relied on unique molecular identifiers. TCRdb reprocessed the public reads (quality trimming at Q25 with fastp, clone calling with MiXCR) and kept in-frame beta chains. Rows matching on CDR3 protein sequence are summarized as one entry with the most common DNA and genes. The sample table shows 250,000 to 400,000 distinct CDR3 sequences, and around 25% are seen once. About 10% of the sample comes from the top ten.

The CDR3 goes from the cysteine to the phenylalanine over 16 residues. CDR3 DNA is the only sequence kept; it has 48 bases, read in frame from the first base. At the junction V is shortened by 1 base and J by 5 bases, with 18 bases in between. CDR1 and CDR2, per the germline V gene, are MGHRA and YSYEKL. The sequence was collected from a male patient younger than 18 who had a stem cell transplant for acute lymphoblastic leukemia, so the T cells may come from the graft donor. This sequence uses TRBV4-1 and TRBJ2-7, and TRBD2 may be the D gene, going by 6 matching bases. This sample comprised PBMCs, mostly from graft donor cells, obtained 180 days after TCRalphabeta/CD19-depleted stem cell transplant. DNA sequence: TGCGCCAGCAGCCAAGCCGGGGACTTTGGGGTCCACGAGCAGTACTTC. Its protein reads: CASSQAGDFGVHEQYF.